This is a list of T cell receptor beta chains from one sample in a study of spatial heterogeneity in lung cancer. Via MiXCR, TCRdb re-called the 5' RACE reads, giving one row per CDR3 protein. The sample has 40,000 to 45,000 distinct CDR3 sequences; approximately 22% are singletons. The sequencing here drew on PBMCs, taken at follow-up. These receptor sequences come from a female donor with early-stage non-small cell lung cancer. The CDR3 runs from the conserved cysteine through the conserved F or W. A D gene is named only where the DNA matches it firmly. Clone sizes are given selectively: once, few, many, or a class where the clone is expanded.

v_gene	d_gene	abundance	len	j_gene	CDR3nt	CDR3aa
TRBV7-3	NA	NA	16	TRBJ2-2	TGTGCCAGCAGCTTATCTGGCGGGGGCAACACCGGGGAGCTGTTTTTT	CASSLSGGGNTGELFF
TRBV18	NA	few	11	TRBJ1-1	TGTGCCAGCTCACCCAACTCTGAAGCTTTCTTT	CASSPNSEAFF
TRBV18	NA	once	13	TRBJ2-7	TGTGCCAGCTCCCTGGGGCTGGATTACGAGCAGTACTTC	CASSLGLDYEQYF
TRBV20-1	TRBD2	NA	14	TRBJ2-7	TGCAGTGCTAGAGGGGGGCTAGCGGGAGTACAGCAGTACTTC	CSARGGLAGVQQYF
TRBV19	NA	few	12	TRBJ1-5	TGTGCCAGTAGGCCCGGAGGGCAGCCCCAGCATTTT	CASRPGGQPQHF
TRBV28	TRBD1	few	16	TRBJ1-5	TGTGCCAGCAGTTACCTATTCAGGACAGGGAAGCAGCCCCAGCATTTT	CASSYLFRTGKQPQHF
TRBV27	TRBD2	many	16	TRBJ2-7	TGTGCCAGCAGTCCAAATAGCGGGCGAACTTCCTACGAGCAGTACTTC	CASSPNSGRTSYEQYF
TRBV6-2/TRBV6-3	TRBD2	few	14	TRBJ2-1	TGTGCCAGCAGTTGGGTCGGGAGGGGGAATGAGCAGTTCTTC	CASSWVGRGNEQFF
TRBV19	TRBD1	NA	17	TRBJ2-1	TGTGCCAGTAGTATTGGGGACCCGGGACAGGCCTTAAGTAGGCAGTTCTTC	CASSIGDPGQALSRQFF
TRBV12-5	TRBD1	few	15	TRBJ1-5	TGTGCTAGTGCCACAGGGGTAACATCGTATCAGCCCCAGCATTTT	CASATGVTSYQPQHF
TRBV14	NA	NA	16	TRBJ2-2	TGTGCCAGCAGCCAAGTAAGAAATATGAACACCGGGGAGCTGTTTTTT	CASSQVRNMNTGELFF
TRBV7-9	NA	NA	14	TRBJ1-2	TGTGCCAGCAGCCATGAAGACGGAAGAGATGGCTACACCTTC	CASSHEDGRDGYTF
TRBV24-1	TRBD2	NA	14	TRBJ2-1	TGTGCCTCCGGGCTAGCGGGGGCCTACAATGAGCAGTTCTTC	CASGLAGAYNEQFF
TRBV5-6	TRBD1	many	16	TRBJ1-5	TGTGCCAGCAGCCCCTACAGGGGTGCTAGCAATCAGCCCCAGCATTTT	CASSPYRGASNQPQHF
TRBV7-9	TRBD1	NA	14	TRBJ2-1	TGTGCCAGCAGTCCCGGGACAGGGTTCGATGAGCAGTTCTTC	CASSPGTGFDEQFF
TRBV6-4	TRBD2	NA	18	TRBJ2-3	TGTGCCAGCAGTGACTCCTCGGGACTAGCGGGGAGCCCAGATACGCAGTATTTT	CASSDSSGLAGSPDTQYF
TRBV14	NA	NA	15	TRBJ1-3	TGTGCCAGCAGCCAAGTTATATCCTCTGGAAACACCATATATTTT	CASSQVISSGNTIYF
TRBV4-1	NA	few	14	TRBJ1-1	TGCGCCAGCAGCCAAGTGGAGGTTGACACTGAAGCTTTCTTT	CASSQVEVDTEAFF
TRBV20-1	NA	few	14	TRBJ2-5	TGCAGTGCTAGACCCCTAGGGGGAGAAGAGACCCAGTACTTC	CSARPLGGEETQYF
TRBV6-5	NA	once	17	TRBJ1-2	TGTGCCAGCAGTCCTGACCGGGGGAGCGCCACTTACTATGGCTACACCTTC	CASSPDRGSATYYGYTF
TRBV4-1	NA	few	14	TRBJ1-2	TGCGCCAGCAGCCAAGTGGTCCAAGGGTACGGCTACACCTTC	CASSQVVQGYGYTF
TRBV7-3	NA	medium-sized	16	TRBJ2-2	TGTGCCAGCAGCTTGCAGCCGGTGGGGAACACCGGGGAGCTGTTTTTT	CASSLQPVGNTGELFF
TRBV4-2	NA	NA	14	TRBJ2-3	TGTGCCAGCAGCCAAGATCAGGGCACAGATACGCAGTATTTT	CASSQDQGTDTQYF
TRBV20-1	TRBD2	NA	15	TRBJ2-1	TGCAGTGCTAGACCGGGTAGCGGGAGGATCAATGAGCAGTTCTTC	CSARPGSGRINEQFF
TRBV25-1	NA	few	13	TRBJ1-1	TGTGCCAGCAGGCTTGTCTCGAACACTGAAGCTTTCTTT	CASRLVSNTEAFF
TRBV29-1	NA	NA	13	TRBJ1-1	TGCAGCGGCAAGCCACCCGGGAGAGCTGAAGCTTTCTTT	CSGKPPGRAEAFF
TRBV19	NA	NA	14	TRBJ2-5	TGTGCCAGTAGTATGCTATTGGGTCGTGAGACCCAGTACTTC	CASSMLLGRETQYF
TRBV6-2/TRBV6-3	NA	many	12	TRBJ2-7	TGTGCCAGCAGACAGCGAGCCTACGAGCAGTACTTC	CASRQRAYEQYF
TRBV2	NA	many	13	TRBJ1-1	TGTGCCAGCAGTATTGGGCGGAACACTGAAGCTTTCTTT	CASSIGRNTEAFF
TRBV4-2	NA	NA	15	TRBJ1-5	TGTGCCAGCAGCCAGGGTCCCGAGGGCAATCAGCCCCAGCATTTT	CASSQGPEGNQPQHF
TRBV12-3/TRBV12-4	TRBD1	few	14	TRBJ2-7	TGTGCCAGCACCCCGACAGGGGGCGCGGGGGAGCAGTACTTC	CASTPTGGAGEQYF
TRBV6-6	NA	NA	13	TRBJ2-3	TGTGCCAGCAGTTACCCCGGCACGGATACGCAGTATTTT	CASSYPGTDTQYF
TRBV11-2	TRBD2	NA	16	TRBJ2-3	TGTGCCAGCAGCCAAACACTAGCGGGGGGGGCAGATACGCAGTATTTT	CASSQTLAGGADTQYF